This TCR beta chain was recorded in a study of cytomegalovirus exposure and HLA in healthy donors. Study-level results: Being productive about 90% or about 30% of the time was typical of most TCR beta V segments in an earlier analysis.

Points on this clone: Its antigen remains unknown.

The CDR3 totals 15 residues. Germline CDR1 reads SGHVS; CDR2 reads FQNEAQ. Trimming at V came to 1 base and at J to 3 bases, leaving 6 bases not matched to a gene. Primers for the PCR totalled 60 Vbeta and 13 Jbeta. Repertoires were generated with immunoSEQ multiplex PCR, while TCRdb's copy carries only in-frame clones and drops some. Here the sample spans 60,000 to 70,000 clones, about 82% being singletons. The gene calls are TRBV7-8 and TRBJ2-7; TRBD2 matches at 7 bases. The sequenced material came from PBMCs. The sequence was obtained from a woman aged 25 to 39 in good health and CMV-seronegative. CDR3 loop: CASSLEGLQLYEQYF. In DNA form, the CDR3 reads TGTGCCAGCAGCTTAGAGGGACTACAGCTCTACGAGCAGTACTTC.